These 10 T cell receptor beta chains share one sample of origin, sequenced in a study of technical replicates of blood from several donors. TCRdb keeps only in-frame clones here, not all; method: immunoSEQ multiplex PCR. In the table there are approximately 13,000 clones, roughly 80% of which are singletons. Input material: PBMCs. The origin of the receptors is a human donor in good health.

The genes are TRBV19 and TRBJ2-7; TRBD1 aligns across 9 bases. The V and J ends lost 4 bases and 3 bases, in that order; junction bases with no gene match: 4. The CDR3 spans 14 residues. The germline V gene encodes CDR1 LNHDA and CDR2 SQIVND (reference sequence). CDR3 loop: CASSTRTGVYEQYF. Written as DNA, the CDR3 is TGTGCCAGTAGTACCCGGACAGGGGTCTACGAGCAGTACTTC.

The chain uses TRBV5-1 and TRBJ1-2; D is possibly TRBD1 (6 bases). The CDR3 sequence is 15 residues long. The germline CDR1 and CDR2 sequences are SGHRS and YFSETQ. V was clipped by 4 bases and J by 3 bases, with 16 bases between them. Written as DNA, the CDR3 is TGCGCCAGCAGCCACCACCGGGGGGGCTACTATGGCTACACCTTC. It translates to CASSHHRGGYYGYTF.

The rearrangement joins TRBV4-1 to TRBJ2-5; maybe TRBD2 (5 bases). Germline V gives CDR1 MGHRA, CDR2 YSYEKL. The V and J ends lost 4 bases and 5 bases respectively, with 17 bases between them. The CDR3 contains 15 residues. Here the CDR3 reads CASSPSWEIRETQYF. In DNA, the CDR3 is TGCGCCAGCAGCCCCTCCTGGGAGATCCGGGAGACCCAGTACTTC.

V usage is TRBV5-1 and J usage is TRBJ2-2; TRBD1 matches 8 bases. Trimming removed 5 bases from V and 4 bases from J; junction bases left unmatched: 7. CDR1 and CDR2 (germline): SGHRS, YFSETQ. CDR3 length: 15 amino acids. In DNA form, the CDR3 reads TGCGCCAGCAGTCCCGGGACAGGACCCACCGGGGAGCTGTTTTTT. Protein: CASSPGTGPTGELFF. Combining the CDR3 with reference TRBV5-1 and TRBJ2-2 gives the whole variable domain KAGVTQTPRYLIKTRGQQVTLSCSPISGHRSVSWYQQTPGQGLQFLFEYFSETQRNKGNFPGRFSGRQFSNSRSEMNVSTLELGDSALYLCASSPGTGPTGELFFGEGSRLTVL.

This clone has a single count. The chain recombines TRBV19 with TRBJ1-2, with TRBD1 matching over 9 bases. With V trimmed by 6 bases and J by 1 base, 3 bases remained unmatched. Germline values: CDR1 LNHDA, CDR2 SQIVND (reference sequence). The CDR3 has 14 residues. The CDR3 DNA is TGTGCCAGTAGAAGACAGGGGGTTAACTATGGCTACACCTTC. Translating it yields CASRRQGVNYGYTF.

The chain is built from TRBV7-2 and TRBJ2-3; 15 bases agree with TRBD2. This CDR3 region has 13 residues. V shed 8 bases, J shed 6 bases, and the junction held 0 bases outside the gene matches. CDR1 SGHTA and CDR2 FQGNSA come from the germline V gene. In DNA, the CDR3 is TGTGCCAGCGGACTAGCGGGAGGGGATACGCAGTATTTT. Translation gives CASGLAGGDTQYF. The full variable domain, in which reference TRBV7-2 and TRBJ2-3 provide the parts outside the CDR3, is GAGVSQSPSNKVTEKGKDVELRCDPISGHTALYWYRQSLGQGLEFLIYFQGNSAPDKSGLPSDRFSAERTGGSVSTLTIQRTQQEDSAVYLCASGLAGGDTQYFGPGTRLTVL.

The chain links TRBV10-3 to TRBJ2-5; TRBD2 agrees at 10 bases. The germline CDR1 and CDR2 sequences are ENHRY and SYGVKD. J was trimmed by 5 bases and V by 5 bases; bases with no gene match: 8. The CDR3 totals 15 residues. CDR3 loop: CAISLGGAGGETQYF. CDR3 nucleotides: TGTGCCATCAGTCTTGGGGGAGCGGGAGGGGAGACCCAGTACTTC.

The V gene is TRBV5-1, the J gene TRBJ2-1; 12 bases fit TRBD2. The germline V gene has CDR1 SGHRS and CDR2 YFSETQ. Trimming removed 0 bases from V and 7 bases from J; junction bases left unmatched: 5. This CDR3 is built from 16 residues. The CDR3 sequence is CASSLGTSGIMNEQFF. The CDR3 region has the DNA TGCGCCAGCAGCTTGGGGACTAGCGGGATAATGAATGAGCAGTTCTTC.

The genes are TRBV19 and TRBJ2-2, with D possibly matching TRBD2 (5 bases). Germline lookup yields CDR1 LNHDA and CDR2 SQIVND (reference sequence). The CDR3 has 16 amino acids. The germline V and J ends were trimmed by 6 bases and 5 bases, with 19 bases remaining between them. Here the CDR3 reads CASSPSGRGMTGELFF. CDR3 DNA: TGTGCCAGTAGCCCGTCAGGTCGGGGTATGACCGGGGAGCTGTTTTTT.

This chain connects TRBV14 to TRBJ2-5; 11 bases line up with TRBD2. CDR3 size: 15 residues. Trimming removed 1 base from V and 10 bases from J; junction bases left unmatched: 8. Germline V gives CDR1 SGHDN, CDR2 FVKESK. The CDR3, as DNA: TGTGCCAGCAGCCAAGCGGCTAGCGGGAGGTCGGACCAGTACTTC. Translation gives CASSQAASGRSDQYF.